The 15 T cell receptor beta chains given below trace back to one sample, sequenced in a study of blood T cell repertoires in COVID-19 (dated by TCRdb to 2019 to 2021). Libraries came from the immunoSEQ multiplex PCR assay. This immuneACCESS table, as held by TCRdb, lists in-frame sequences with V and J called but not all clones. Of the missing ones, under half trace to an unresolved V gene in checked studies; the others have no known cause. This sample lists some 320,000 clones; more than 90% were detected once. 3.9% of the sample is taken by the ten largest. The sequenced sample consisted of PBMCs or T cells enriched from blood (not recorded which). These receptor sequences come from a woman in her twenties or thirties who had been exposed to COVID-19.

The gene calls are TRBV5-4 and TRBJ1-6; TRBD1 might be the D (6 bases). V was clipped by 3 bases and J by 9 bases, with 16 bases between them. In germline, CDR1 is SGHNT, CDR2 YYREEE (reference sequence). There are 15 residues in the CDR3. The CDR3, as DNA: TGTGCCAGCAGCTCTACCGGGACATCAACTTCACCCCTCCACTTT. Translation gives CASSSTGTSTSPLHF.

The chain has TRBV2 and TRBJ2-4, with 10 bases matching TRBD1. In germline, CDR1 is SNHLY, CDR2 FYNNEI. The CDR3 runs 18 residues. V lost 6 bases and J lost 1; bases outside the gene matches: 12. The CDR3 DNA reads TGTGCCAGCAGGAGACAGGGGGCTGGTGATAAGGCCAAAAACATTCAGTACTTC. This sequence encodes CASRRQGAGDKAKNIQYF.

The chain links TRBV3-1 (or the pseudogene TRBV3-2) to TRBJ2-5, with D perhaps matching TRBD1 (6 bases). V was clipped by 6 bases and J by 5 bases, with 13 bases between them. CDR1 is LGHDT and CDR2 is YNNKEL in the germline V gene (reference sequence). This CDR3 comprises 13 residues. CDR3 DNA: TGTGCCAGCAGGGTAACTCAGGGGGAGACCCAGTACTTC. This translates into CASRVTQGETQYF.

The chain employs TRBV4-2 and TRBJ2-7; no clear D gene. The CDR3 has 13 amino acids. The germline V gene has CDR1 LGHNA and CDR2 YNFKEQ. V lost 4 bases and J 2 bases, leaving 9 bases between the germline ends. The CDR3 loop is CASSPGFPYEQYF. CDR3 coding DNA: TGTGCCAGCAGCCCCGGGTTTCCCTACGAGCAGTACTTC.

The chain joins TRBV5-6 to TRBJ2-3; D possibly corresponds to TRBD2 (6 bases). The germline gives CDR1 SGHDT, CDR2 YYEEEE. The CDR3 is 14 amino acids. V lost 1 base, J lost 5 bases, and 11 bases lay in between. The CDR3: CASSLPSVGDTQYF. CDR3 DNA: TGTGCCAGCAGCTTGCCTAGCGTGGGAGATACGCAGTATTTT. The full variable domain, with the rest looked up from reference TRBV5-6 and TRBJ2-3, is DAGVTQSPTHLIKTRGQQVTLRCSPKSGHDTVSWYQQALGQGPQFIFQYYEEEERQRGNFPDRFSGHQFPNYSSELNVNALLLGDSALYLCASSLPSVGDTQYFGPGTRLTVL.

CDR3 in DNA: TGTGCCAGCAGCTCCATGACGGGAGTCAATCAGCCCCAGCATTTT. Protein: CASSSMTGVNQPQHF. This sequence joins TRBV7-9 and TRBJ1-5; D is unresolved. V lost 4 bases and J lost 3, with 13 bases in between. The germline gives CDR1 SEHNR, CDR2 FQNEAQ (reference sequence). CDR3 length equals 15 residues.

This clone appeared a single time. Its ends do not fully match the called genes, so a read error is possible. This chain joins TRBV12-3 or TRBV12-4 and TRBJ2-5; TRBD2 matches 7 bases. CDR3 size: 13 residues. The CDR3 DNA follows: TGTGCCAGCACTTTACGCGGGGGAGAGACCCAGTACTTC. Its protein is CASTLRGGETQYF.

The chain combines TRBV6-5 with TRBJ2-1; maybe TRBD2 (6 bases). The CDR3 runs to 15 residues. CDR1 MNHEY and CDR2 SVGAGI come from the germline V gene. The V gene lost 2 bases and the J gene lost 6 bases, with 14 bases spanning the gap. CDR3 in amino acids: CASSYGRGRLNEQFF. DNA for the CDR3: TGTGCCAGCAGTTACGGGCGGGGTCGCCTCAATGAGCAGTTCTTC.

The chain combines TRBV6-5 with TRBJ1-3, with a weak D call TRBD1 (5 bases). The V gene lost 5 bases and the J gene lost 3 bases, with 14 bases spanning the gap. This CDR3 comprises 15 residues. Germline CDR1 reads MNHEY; CDR2 reads SVGAGI. The CDR3 bases are TGTGCCAGCAGTCCGGGGGGGTCGGGTGGAAACACCATATATTTT. Its protein product is CASSPGGSGGNTIYF.

The chain couples TRBV3-1 (or the pseudogene TRBV3-2) to TRBJ2-1; 14 bases are a match to TRBD2. Trimming removed 3 bases from V and 8 bases from J; junction bases left unmatched: 15. The CDR3 has 19 amino acids. Germline V CDR1 and CDR2: LGHDT, YNNKEL (reference sequence). The CDR3 DNA sequence: TGTGCCAGCAGCCATCTCATCCCCAGACTAGCGGGGGGGTTTCATGAGCAGTTCTTC. This sequence encodes CASSHLIPRLAGGFHEQFF.

The V gene is TRBV15, the J gene TRBJ1-5, with 7 bases that match TRBD1. CDR1 and CDR2 from the germline V gene are LNHNV and YYDKDF (reference sequence). CDR3 length equals 15 residues. The trim removed 5 bases at V and 6 bases at J, leaving 10 bases unmatched. The CDR3 DNA reads as TGTGCCACCAGCCGAAGACAGGGTAGTGCTCAGCCCCAGCATTTT. Protein sequence: CATSRRQGSAQPQHF.

The chain employs TRBV4-2 and TRBJ1-1, with 10 bases matching TRBD1. V was pared by 6 bases and J by 6 bases, with 7 bases of the junction left unmatched. CDR3 length: 14 amino acids. CDR1 and CDR2 from the germline V gene are LGHNA and YNFKEQ. Here the CDR3 DNA reads TGTGCCAGCAGAAAACGGGACAGGGGACCTGAAGCTTTCTTT. Translated, it gives CASRKRDRGPEAFF.

Written as DNA, the CDR3 is TGTGCCAGCAGCTTTGGCGGGGGCTACGAGCAGTACTTC. Translated, it gives CASSFGGGYEQYF. The gene calls are TRBV5-6 and TRBJ2-7; 7 nucleotides line up with TRBD2. The CDR3 runs 13 residues. In germline, CDR1 is SGHDT, CDR2 YYEEEE. V gave up 2 bases and J gave up 3 bases; unmatched junction bases: 2.

V is TRBV5-4 and J is TRBJ2-5, with TRBD2 matching 12 bases. Germline V gives CDR1 SGHNT, CDR2 YYREEE (reference sequence). After removal of 0 bases from V and 3 bases from J, the junction contained 3 bases not matched to a gene. This CDR3 contains 16 residues. The CDR3 DNA follows: TGTGCCAGCAGCTTGGGGCTAGCGGGGGGGAAAGAGACCCAGTACTTC. This gives the protein CASSLGLAGGKETQYF.

The chain is built from TRBV5-4 and TRBJ1-1; D unresolved. Germline assignment: CDR1 SGHNT and CDR2 YYREEE (reference sequence). This CDR3 is built from 12 residues. The ends were cut back, 4 bases at V and 1 base at J, with 5 bases in the middle. The CDR3 bases are TGTGCCAGCAGCCCCAGGAACACTGAAGCTTTCTTT. Translation gives CASSPRNTEAFF.